This is a list of T cell receptor beta chains from one sample in a study of T cell changes during pregnancy in multiple sclerosis. TCRdb's copy holds only in-frame clones and misses some; the assay was immunoSEQ multiplex PCR. The table lists almost 50,000 clones, roughly 92% of them singletons. Sequenced material: peripheral blood, taken after pregnancy. The source of these receptors is a female donor with multiple sclerosis, enrolled in a pregnancy study. CDR3s include the opening cysteine and the closing phenylalanine or tryptophan. D genes are given only for firm matches. Not all rows give a size; the values are once, few, many and, for expanded clones, a class.

D gene	V gene	J gene	clone size	CDR3 protein	CDR3 DNA
TRBD2	TRBV5-1	TRBJ2-5	-	CASSRTSGGGETQYF	TGCGCCAGCAGCCGGACTAGCGGGGGAGGAGAGACCCAGTACTTC
TRBD1	TRBV6-1	TRBJ1-1	-	CASSEDRDREAFF	TGTGCCAGCAGTGAAGACCGGGACAGGGAAGCTTTCTTT
-	TRBV27	TRBJ1-5	-	CASSSTPNSNQPQHF	TGTGCCAGCAGTTCGACACCTAATAGCAATCAGCCCCAGCATTTT
-	TRBV11-3	TRBJ2-2	-	CASSLVRVGAGELFF	TGTGCCAGCAGCCTGGTCCGGGTCGGGGCCGGGGAGCTGTTTTTT
-	TRBV12-5	TRBJ2-2	once	CASGLVQGGTGELFF	TGTGCTAGTGGTTTGGTACAGGGGGGGACCGGGGAGCTGTTTTTT
TRBD2	TRBV4-3	TRBJ2-2	once	CASSPGGGGCTGELFF	TGCGCCAGCAGCCCGGGGGGGGGCGGTTGCACCGGGGAGCTGTTTTTT
-	TRBV7-2	TRBJ1-2	-	CASTSGTQGYTF	TGTGCCAGCACCTCGGGAACCCAGGGCTACACCTTC
TRBD1	TRBV7-6	TRBJ1-1	-	CASSLLGQGPLNTEAFF	TGTGCCAGCAGCCTCCTCGGACAGGGGCCACTGAACACTGAAGCTTTCTTT
-	TRBV4-1	TRBJ2-5	once	CASSQPDGGAETQYF	TGCGCCAGCAGCCAACCTGACGGGGGTGCGGAGACCCAGTACTTC
TRBD1	TRBV4-3	TRBJ2-7	-	CASSLSTGGPYEQYF	TGCGCCAGCAGCCTCTCGACAGGGGGCCCCTACGAGCAGTACTTC
-	TRBV6-6	TRBJ1-1	once	CASSSWNTEAFF	TGTGCCAGCAGTTCATGGAACACTGAAGCTTTCTTT
-	TRBV5-1	TRBJ2-1	-	CASSSRTDNEQFF	TGCGCCAGCAGCTCGCGGACAGACAATGAGCAGTTCTTC
-	TRBV7-3	TRBJ1-5	-	CASSLNLRQPQHF	TGTGCCAGCAGCTTAAACCTCCGGCAGCCCCAGCATTTT
TRBD1	TRBV6-1	TRBJ2-5	-	CASLQGDQETQYF	TGTGCCAGCCTACAGGGGGACCAAGAGACCCAGTACTTC
-	TRBV4-3	TRBJ1-5	-	CASSQDLGPEWPQHF	TGCGCCAGCAGCCAAGATTTGGGGCCGGAGTGGCCCCAGCATTTT
TRBD2	TRBV4-2	TRBJ2-5	-	CASSQEAAGGLETQYF	TGTGCCAGCAGCCAAGAGGCAGCGGGGGGGTTAGAGACCCAGTACTTC
-	TRBV11-2	TRBJ1-2	-	CATAGVNYGYTF	TGTGCCACCGCGGGGGTGAACTATGGCTACACCTTC
-	TRBV11-3	TRBJ2-1	-	CASSLDPVYNEQFF	TGTGCCAGCAGCTTAGATCCCGTTTACAATGAGCAGTTCTTC
-	TRBV12-2	TRBJ2-1	-	CASRSGGRDYNEQFF	TGTGCAAGTCGCTCGGGAGGCCGGGACTACAATGAGCAGTTCTTC
TRBD1	TRBV6-6	TRBJ2-1	-	CASNLGQGVGYEQFF	TGTGCCAGCAACTTAGGACAGGGAGTGGGCTATGAGCAGTTCTTC
TRBD1	TRBV4-3	TRBJ2-1	once	CASSQGTGWGNEQFF	TGCGCCAGCAGCCAGGGGACAGGGTGGGGCAATGAGCAGTTCTTC
-	TRBV6-1	TRBJ1-3	-	CASSEPWRTGNTIYF	TGTGCCAGCAGTGAACCCTGGAGGACTGGAAACACCATATATTTT